This TCR beta chain was sequenced during a study of PD-1 and CTLA-4 blockade in melanoma. The trim removed 6 bases at V and 5 bases at J, leaving 7 bases unmatched. Per the germline V gene, CDR1 is MDHEN and CDR2 is SYDVKM. CDR3 length: 14 amino acids. Here immunoSEQ multiplex PCR was the method, and the copy in TCRdb shows in-frame clones only, minus some. This sample carries 34,000 or so clones, 88% of them seen once, and the ten largest clones take approximately 6.4%. The receptor's source is a human donor with melanoma. The sequencing used CD8+ T cells from peripheral blood, collected from a patient given anti-PD-1 treatment. The chain combines TRBV28 with TRBJ1-5, with 7 bases lining up with TRBD1. The CDR3 region is CASSKGQSYQPQHF. As DNA, the CDR3 is TGTGCCAGCAGCAAGGGACAGTCTTATCAGCCCCAGCATTTT. Variable domain in full (rest from reference TRBV28 and TRBJ1-5): DVKVTQSSRYLVKRTGEKVFLECVQDMDHENMFWYRQDPGLGLRLIYFSYDVKMKEKGDIPEGYSVSREKKERFSLILESASTNQTSMYLCASSKGQSYQPQHFGDGTRLSIL.